Below, 10 T cell receptor beta chains from the same sample are listed, as sequenced in a study of response to subunit inactivated influenza vaccine. From the RT-PCR reads, TCRdb called clonotypes with MiXCR, one entry per CDR3 protein. The table records around 540,000 distinct CDR3 sequences, over 9.5% of them present only once. The starting material was PBMCs from blood, obtained on the day of vaccination. The receptors derive from a man in his fifties or sixties who received an inactivated influenza vaccine.

This clonotype was seen only a few times. V is TRBV20-1 and J is TRBJ1-1; a weak D match, TRBD1 (6 bases). Germline values: CDR1 DFQATT, CDR2 SNEGSKA (reference sequence). There are 12 residues in the CDR3. Trimming shortened V by 5 bases and J by 5 bases, and 12 bases separated the two germline ends. Here the CDR3 DNA reads TGCAGTGCTCGACTACAGGGTACTGAAGCTTTCTTT. Protein: CSARLQGTEAFF.

V and J are TRBV12-3 or TRBV12-4 and TRBJ2-1, with TRBD1 as a possible D gene (5 bases). The CDR3 extends over 13 amino acids. With 3 bases removed from V and 9 bases from J, the gap between germline ends came to 12 bases. CDR3 sequence reads: CASSLGRRVEQFF. Written as DNA, the CDR3 is TGTGCCAGCAGTTTGGGGCGTCGGGTTGAGCAGTTCTTC.

This clonotype occurred a few times. The chain recombines TRBV20-1 with TRBJ2-3; 7 bases agree with TRBD1. The V gene end was trimmed by 5 bases and the J gene end by 1 base; junction bases not matched to a gene: 3. The germline CDR1 and CDR2 sequences are DFQATT and SNEGSKA (reference sequence). The CDR3 is made up of 13 amino acids. For the CDR3, the DNA is TGCAGTGCTCAGCAGGGGGGCACAGATACGCAGTATTTT. It yields the protein CSAQQGGTDTQYF.

J is TRBJ2-5 and V is TRBV7-2, with TRBD2 matching 7 bases. CDR1 is SGHTA, CDR2 FQGNSA, per germline. The CDR3 has 14 residues. The V gene end was trimmed by 5 bases and the J gene end by 7 bases; junction bases not matched to a gene: 10. The CDR3 loop is CASSPRLAFGTQYF. CDR3 bases: TGTGCCAGCAGCCCCCGACTAGCTTTCGGGACCCAGTACTTC.

This clonotype was recorded a few times. This sequence joins TRBV4-3 and TRBJ1-2; D gene ambiguous. This CDR3 comprises 15 residues. CDR1 LGHNA and CDR2 YSLEER come from the germline V gene. Trimming left V 1 base short and J 0 bases short, with 9 bases between. The CDR3 protein is CASSQGPSANYGYTF. CDR3 in DNA: TGCGCCAGCAGCCAAGGCCCATCGGCTAACTATGGCTACACCTTC.

This chain links TRBV20-1 with TRBJ2-7; TRBD2 agrees at 8 bases. V gave up 4 bases and J gave up 2 bases; unmatched junction bases: 10. Germline CDR1 is DFQATT and CDR2 is SNEGSKA (reference sequence). The CDR3 runs to 15 residues. The DNA of the CDR3 is TGCAGTGCTAAAAAATTCACGGGGGGGCCCTACGAGCAGTACTTC. Its protein product is CSAKKFTGGPYEQYF.

The chain couples TRBV19 to TRBJ2-7, with a weak D call TRBD2 (6 bases). V was pared by 1 base and J by 2 bases, with 15 bases between. Germline CDR1 and CDR2: LNHDA and SQIVND (reference sequence). The CDR3 runs to 16 residues. This chain's CDR3 is CASSIGGGLLAYEQYF. DNA for the CDR3: TGTGCCAGTAGTATAGGTGGGGGGTTACTCGCCTACGAGCAGTACTTC.

This clonotype has just a few counts. The gene calls are TRBV29-1 and TRBJ1-1; D possibly corresponds to TRBD1 (6 bases). CDR1 is SQVTM, CDR2 ANQGSEA, per germline. The CDR3 length is 12 residues. V lost 7 bases to trimming and J lost 2 bases, with 11 bases between them. The DNA of the CDR3 is TGCAGCGGGGGGGCAACAAACACTGAAGCTTTCTTT. Translation: CSGGATNTEAFF.

This clonotype was recorded at least ten times. The chain is built from TRBV18 and TRBJ2-3; possibly TRBD2 for D (5 bases). The V end was cut by 1 base, the J end by 0 bases, with 11 bases between. This CDR3 comprises 16 residues. Germline V gene sequence: CDR1 KGHSH, CDR2 LQKENI. The DNA of the CDR3 is TGTGCCAGCTCACCACAAGAGCGGCCTAGCACAGATACGCAGTATTTT. This gives the protein CASSPQERPSTDTQYF.

In its sample, this clonotype was seen once. This chain connects TRBV18 to TRBJ2-3, with TRBD2 matching over 11 bases. This CDR3 contains 15 residues. Germline V gene lookup returns CDR1 KGHSH and CDR2 LQKENI. The junction had 5 bases not matched to a gene; V was cut back by 6 bases and J by 3 bases. The CDR3 here is CASSSASGRTDTQYF. For the CDR3, the DNA is TGTGCCAGCTCCTCCGCTAGCGGGAGGACAGATACGCAGTATTTT.